This T cell receptor (beta chain) derives from a study of blood T cell repertoires in COVID-19. Study summary: Nucleic acid was either cDNA or gDNA, and it came from T cells, B-cell-depleted T cells, or PBMCs.

The repertoire was sequenced with immunoSEQ multiplex PCR; TCRdb's copy has only in-frame clones and lacks some. The sample lists around 300,000 clones, approximately 91% occurring once. This CDR3 region has 15 residues. Germline CDR1 reads SGHNT; CDR2 reads YENEEA. Trimming took off 3 bases at V and 5 bases at J, with 17 bases between the two ends. This chain connects TRBV11-3 to TRBJ2-7; a weak D match, TRBD2 (7 bases). This TCR was recovered from a woman aged 35 to 49 who had recovered from COVID-19. Sequencing used peripheral blood. The CDR3 loop is CASSLGAGAINEQYF. The CDR3 coding sequence is TGTGCCAGCAGCTTGGGGGCGGGAGCAATCAACGAGCAGTACTTC.